This TCR beta chain was documented in a study of OX40 agonist ivuxolimab in advanced cancers. Study-wide background: Patients were infused with ivuxolimab every 2 weeks at 0.01 to 10 mg/kg. Allowance was made for prior anti-PD-1, anti-PD-L1 or anti-CTLA-4 therapy, and approximately 41% had some. Findings of the study overall: Among the lowest peripheral clonal expansion occurred in 0.1-3.0 mg/kg partial responders. Several nonresponders also turned out to have low normalized T-cell clonal expansion.

Libraries were prepared by immunoSEQ multiplex PCR; TCRdb keeps only in-frame clonotypes and omits some of them. Among about 82,000 clones, over 80% were seen once, and the ten largest hold 0.7% to 0.9%. Details on this clone: Its antigen is still unknown.

The material sequenced was CD4+ or CD8+ T cells sorted from blood, taken in a trial of the OX40 agonist ivuxolimab. The sequence was collected from an adult with an advanced solid tumor such as melanoma, head and neck, liver or kidney cancer.

In DNA, the CDR3 is TGTGCCAGCAGCGGGGGGAGCGGGGGCCCCCAAGAGACCCAGTACTTC. Its translation: CASSGGSGGPQETQYF. The chain is built from TRBV7-2 and TRBJ2-5; TRBD2 agrees at 8 bases. Germline V CDR1 and CDR2: SGHTA, FQGNSA. V shed 5 bases and J 1 base; nucleotides not matched to a gene: 9. The CDR3 sequence is 16 residues long.